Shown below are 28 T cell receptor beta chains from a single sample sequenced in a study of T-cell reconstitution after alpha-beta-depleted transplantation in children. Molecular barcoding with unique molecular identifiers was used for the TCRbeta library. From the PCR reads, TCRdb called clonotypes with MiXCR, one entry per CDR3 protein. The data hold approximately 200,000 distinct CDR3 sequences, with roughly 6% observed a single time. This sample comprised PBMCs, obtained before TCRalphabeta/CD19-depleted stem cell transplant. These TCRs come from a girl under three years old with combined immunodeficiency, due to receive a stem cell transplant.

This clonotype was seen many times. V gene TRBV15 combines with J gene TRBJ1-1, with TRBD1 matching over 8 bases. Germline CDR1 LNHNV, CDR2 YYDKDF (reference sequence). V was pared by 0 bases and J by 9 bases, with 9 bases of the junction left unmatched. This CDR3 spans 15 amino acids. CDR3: CATSRDPGQGRQAFF. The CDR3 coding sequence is TGTGCCACCAGCAGAGATCCCGGACAGGGCAGGCAAGCTTTCTTT.

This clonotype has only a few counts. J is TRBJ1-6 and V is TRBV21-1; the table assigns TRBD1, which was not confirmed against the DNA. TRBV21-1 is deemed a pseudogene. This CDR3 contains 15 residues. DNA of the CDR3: TGTGCCAGCAGCAAACGCAGGGGGAAGGCATCACCCCTCCACTTT. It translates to CASSKRRGKASPLHF.

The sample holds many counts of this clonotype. The CDR3 DNA follows: TGTGCCAGCAGCCAAGATCGTATAGGATGGGCGAACACCGGGGAGCTGTTTTTT. Amino acid sequence: CASSQDRIGWANTGELFF. The rearrangement joins TRBV4-2 to TRBJ2-2, with D uncertain. The germline V gene has CDR1 LGHNA and CDR2 YNFKEQ. This CDR3 comprises 18 residues. Trimming shortened V by 0 bases and J by 0 bases, and 14 bases separated the two germline ends.

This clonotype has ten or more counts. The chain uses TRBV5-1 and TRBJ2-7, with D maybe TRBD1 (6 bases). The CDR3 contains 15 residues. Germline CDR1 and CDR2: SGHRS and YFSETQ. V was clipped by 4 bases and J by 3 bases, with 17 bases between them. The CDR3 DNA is TGCGCCAGCAGCCCGGTTTCGCAGGGGATCTACGAGCAGTACTTC. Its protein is CASSPVSQGIYEQYF. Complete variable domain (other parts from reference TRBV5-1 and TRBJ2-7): KAGVTQTPRYLIKTRGQQVTLSCSPISGHRSVSWYQQTPGQGLQFLFEYFSETQRNKGNFPGRFSGRQFSNSRSEMNVSTLELGDSALYLCASSPVSQGIYEQYFGPGTRLTVT.

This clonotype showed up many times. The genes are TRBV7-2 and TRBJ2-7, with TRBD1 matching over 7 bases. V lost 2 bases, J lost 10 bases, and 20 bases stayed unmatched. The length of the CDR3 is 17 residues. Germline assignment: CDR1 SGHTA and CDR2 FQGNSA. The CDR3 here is CASSLMGDPGTVSPQYF. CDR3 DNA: TGTGCCAGCAGCTTAATGGGGGACCCCGGGACAGTGTCCCCCCAGTACTTC.

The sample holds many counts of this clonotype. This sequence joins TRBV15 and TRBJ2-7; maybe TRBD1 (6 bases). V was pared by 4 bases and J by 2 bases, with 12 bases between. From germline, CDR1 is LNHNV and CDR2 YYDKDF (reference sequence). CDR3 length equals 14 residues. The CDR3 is CATSKMTGPYEQYF. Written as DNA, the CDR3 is TGTGCCACCAGCAAAATGACAGGTCCCTACGAGCAGTACTTC.

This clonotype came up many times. The CDR3 sequence: CASSLLRGDSPLHF. In nucleotides, the CDR3 is TGTGCCAGCAGTCTCCTCCGGGGGGATTCACCCCTCCACTTT. V and J are TRBV3-1 and TRBJ1-6; D is perhaps TRBD1 (5 bases). The CDR3 extends over 14 amino acids. Trimming shortened V by 6 bases and J by 8 bases, and 14 bases separated the two germline ends. From germline, CDR1 is LGHDT and CDR2 YNNKEL (reference sequence).

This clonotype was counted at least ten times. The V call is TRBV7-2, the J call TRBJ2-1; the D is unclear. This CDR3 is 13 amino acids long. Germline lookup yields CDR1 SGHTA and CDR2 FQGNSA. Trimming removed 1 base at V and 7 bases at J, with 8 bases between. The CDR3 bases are TGTGCCAGCAGCTTAGTAGGAGAAAATGAGCAGTTCTTC. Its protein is CASSLVGENEQFF. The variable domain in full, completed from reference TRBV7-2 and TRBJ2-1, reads GAGVSQSPSNKVTEKGKDVELRCDPISGHTALYWYRQSLGQGLEFLIYFQGNSAPDKSGLPSDRFSAERTGGSVSTLTIQRTQQEDSAVYLCASSLVGENEQFFGPGTRLTVL.

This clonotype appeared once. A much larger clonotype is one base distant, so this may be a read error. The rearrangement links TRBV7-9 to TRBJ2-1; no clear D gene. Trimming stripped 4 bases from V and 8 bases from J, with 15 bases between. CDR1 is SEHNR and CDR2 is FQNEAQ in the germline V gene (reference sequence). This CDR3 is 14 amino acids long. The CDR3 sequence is CASSWPYRVDEQFF. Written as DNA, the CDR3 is TGTGCCAGCAGCTGGCCGTATCGGGTAGATGAGCAGTTCTTC.

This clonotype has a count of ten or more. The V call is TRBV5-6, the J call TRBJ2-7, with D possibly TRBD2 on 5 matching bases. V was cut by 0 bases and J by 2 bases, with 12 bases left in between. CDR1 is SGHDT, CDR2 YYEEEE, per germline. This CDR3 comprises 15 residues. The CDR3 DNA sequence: TGTGCCAGCAGCTTGGAGCCGGGAACCCCCTACGAGCAGTACTTC. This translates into CASSLEPGTPYEQYF.

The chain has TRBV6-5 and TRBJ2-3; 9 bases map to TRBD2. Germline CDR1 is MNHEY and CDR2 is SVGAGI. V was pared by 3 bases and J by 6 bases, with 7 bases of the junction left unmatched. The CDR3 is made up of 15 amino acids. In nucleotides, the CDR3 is TGTGCCAGCAGTTATTGGGCGGGAGGGCCTGATACGCAGTATTTT. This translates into CASSYWAGGPDTQYF.

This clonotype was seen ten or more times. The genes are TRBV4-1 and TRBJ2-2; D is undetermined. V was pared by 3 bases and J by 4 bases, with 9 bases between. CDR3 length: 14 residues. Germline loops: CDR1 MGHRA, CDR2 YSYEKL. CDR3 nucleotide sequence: TGCGCCAGCAGCCACTCCTCAGTCACCGGGGAGCTGTTTTTT. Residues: CASSHSSVTGELFF.

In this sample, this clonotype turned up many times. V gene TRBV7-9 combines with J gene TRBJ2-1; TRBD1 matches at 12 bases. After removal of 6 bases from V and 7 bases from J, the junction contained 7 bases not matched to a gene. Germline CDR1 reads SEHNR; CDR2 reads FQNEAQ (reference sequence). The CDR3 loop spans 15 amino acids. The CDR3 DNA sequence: TGTGCCAGCAGTGTAGGGACAGGGGGCTTGAATGAGCAGTTCTTC. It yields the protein CASSVGTGGLNEQFF.

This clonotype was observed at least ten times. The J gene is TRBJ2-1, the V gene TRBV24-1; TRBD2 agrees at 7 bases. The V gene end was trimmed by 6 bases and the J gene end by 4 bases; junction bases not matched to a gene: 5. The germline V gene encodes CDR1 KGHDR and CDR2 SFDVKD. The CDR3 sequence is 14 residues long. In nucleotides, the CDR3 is TGTGCCACCAGTCGGGGGGTCTCATACAATGAGCAGTTCTTC. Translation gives CATSRGVSYNEQFF.

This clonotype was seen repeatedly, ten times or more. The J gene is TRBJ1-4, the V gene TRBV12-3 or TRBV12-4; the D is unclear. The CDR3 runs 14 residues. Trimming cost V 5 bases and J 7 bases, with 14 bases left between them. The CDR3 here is CASSPSNSGEKLFF. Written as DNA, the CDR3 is TGTGCCAGCAGTCCCTCGAATTCAGGTGAAAAACTGTTTTTT.

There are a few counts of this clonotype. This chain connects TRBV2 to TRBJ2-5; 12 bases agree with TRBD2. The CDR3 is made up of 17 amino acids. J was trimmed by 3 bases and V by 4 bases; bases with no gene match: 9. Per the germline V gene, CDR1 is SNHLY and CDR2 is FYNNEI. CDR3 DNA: TGTGCCAGCAGTGGGGGACTAGCGGGTACCCTTGAAGAGACCCAGTACTTC. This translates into CASSGGLAGTLEETQYF.

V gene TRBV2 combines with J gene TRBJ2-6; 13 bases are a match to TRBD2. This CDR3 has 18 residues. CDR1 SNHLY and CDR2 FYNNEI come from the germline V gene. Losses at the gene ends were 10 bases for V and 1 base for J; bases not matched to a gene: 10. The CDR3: CAIWQPGLAGSGANVLTF. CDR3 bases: TGTGCCATCTGGCAACCGGGACTAGCGGGATCTGGGGCCAACGTCCTGACTTTC.

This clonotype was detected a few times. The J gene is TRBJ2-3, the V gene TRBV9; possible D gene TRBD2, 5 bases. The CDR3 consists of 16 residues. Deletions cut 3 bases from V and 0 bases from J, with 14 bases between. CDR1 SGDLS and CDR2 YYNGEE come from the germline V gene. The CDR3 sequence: CASSAESGGSTDTQYF. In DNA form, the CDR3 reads TGTGCCAGCAGCGCCGAGAGTGGCGGGAGCACAGATACGCAGTATTTT.

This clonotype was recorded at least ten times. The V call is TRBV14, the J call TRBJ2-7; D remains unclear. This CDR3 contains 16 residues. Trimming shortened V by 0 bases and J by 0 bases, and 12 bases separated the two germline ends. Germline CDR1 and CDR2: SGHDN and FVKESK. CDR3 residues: CASSQDPIGYSYEQYF. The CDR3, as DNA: TGTGCCAGCAGCCAAGACCCTATCGGGTACTCCTACGAGCAGTACTTC. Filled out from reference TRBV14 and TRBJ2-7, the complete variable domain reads EAGVTQFPSHSVIEKGQTVTLRCDPISGHDNLYWYRRVMGKEIKFLLHFVKESKQDESGMPNNRFLAERTGGTYSTLKVQPAELEDSGVYFCASSQDPIGYSYEQYFGPGTRLTVT.

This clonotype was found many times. The CDR3 DNA sequence: TGTGCCAGCAGCTTCCGGGACCGCGGAAACACCATATATTTT. Its protein product is CASSFRDRGNTIYF. This chain links TRBV7-2 with TRBJ1-3, with D possibly matching TRBD1 (5 bases). V lost 3 bases, J lost 4 bases, and 10 bases lay in between. The CDR3 runs to 14 residues. Germline CDR1 and CDR2: SGHTA and FQGNSA.

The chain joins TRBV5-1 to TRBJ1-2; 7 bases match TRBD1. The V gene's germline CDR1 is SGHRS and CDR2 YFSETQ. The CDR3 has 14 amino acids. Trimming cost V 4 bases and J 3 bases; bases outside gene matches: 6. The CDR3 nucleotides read TGCGCCAGCAGCGGCGGACAGGCGTACTATGGCTACACCTTC. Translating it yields CASSGGQAYYGYTF.

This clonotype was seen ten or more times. This chain's CDR3 is CASSQESGTDYGYTF. In DNA form, the CDR3 reads TGCGCCAGCAGCCAAGAGTCGGGGACTGACTATGGCTACACCTTC. The chain uses TRBV4-1 and TRBJ1-2, with D perhaps TRBD1 (5 bases). This CDR3 region has 15 residues. Looked up from germline, CDR1 is MGHRA and CDR2 is YSYEKL. Trimming removed 0 bases at V and 3 bases at J, with 11 bases between.

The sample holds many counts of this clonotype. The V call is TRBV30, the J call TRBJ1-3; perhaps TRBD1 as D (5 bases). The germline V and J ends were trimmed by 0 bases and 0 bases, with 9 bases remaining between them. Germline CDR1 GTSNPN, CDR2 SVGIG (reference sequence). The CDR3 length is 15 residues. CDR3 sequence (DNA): TGTGCCTGGAGTGTTACAGGCCGCTCTGGAAACACCATATATTTT. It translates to CAWSVTGRSGNTIYF.

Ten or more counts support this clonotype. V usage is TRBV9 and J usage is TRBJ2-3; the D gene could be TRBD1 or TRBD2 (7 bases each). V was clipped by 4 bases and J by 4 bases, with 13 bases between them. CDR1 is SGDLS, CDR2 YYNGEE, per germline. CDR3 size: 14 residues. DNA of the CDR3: TGTGCCAGCAGCCCAGGGGGGGTGGCAGATACGCAGTATTTT. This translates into CASSPGGVADTQYF.

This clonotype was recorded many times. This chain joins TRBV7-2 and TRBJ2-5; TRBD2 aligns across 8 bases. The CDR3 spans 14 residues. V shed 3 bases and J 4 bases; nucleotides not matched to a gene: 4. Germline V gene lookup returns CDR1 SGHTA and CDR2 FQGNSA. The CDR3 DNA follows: TGTGCCAGCAGCTTTAGCGGGATAGGAGAGACCCAGTACTTC. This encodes CASSFSGIGETQYF.

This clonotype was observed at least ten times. This CDR3 reads CSVERDTGGEQYF. In DNA, the CDR3 is TGCAGCGTTGAAAGGGACACGGGGGGCGAGCAGTACTTC. The V gene is TRBV29-1, the J gene TRBJ2-7; D may be TRBD2 (7 bases). This CDR3 is built from 13 residues. The ends were cut back, 2 bases at V and 6 bases at J, with 14 bases in the middle. The germline CDR1 and CDR2 sequences are SQVTM and ANQGSEA.

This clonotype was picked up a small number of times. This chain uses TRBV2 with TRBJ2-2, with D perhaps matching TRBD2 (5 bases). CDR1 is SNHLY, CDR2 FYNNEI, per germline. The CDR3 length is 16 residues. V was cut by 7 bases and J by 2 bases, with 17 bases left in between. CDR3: CASTAGRRLNTGELFF. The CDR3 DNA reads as TGTGCCAGCACCGCCGGAAGGAGGTTAAACACCGGGGAGCTGTTTTTT.

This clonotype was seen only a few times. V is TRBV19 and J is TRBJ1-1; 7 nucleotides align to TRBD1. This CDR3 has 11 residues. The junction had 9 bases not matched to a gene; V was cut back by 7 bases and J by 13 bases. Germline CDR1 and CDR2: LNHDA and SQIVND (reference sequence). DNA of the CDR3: TGTGCCAGTATCAAGGGGGCGCAGGTTTTCTTT. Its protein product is CASIKGAQVFF.